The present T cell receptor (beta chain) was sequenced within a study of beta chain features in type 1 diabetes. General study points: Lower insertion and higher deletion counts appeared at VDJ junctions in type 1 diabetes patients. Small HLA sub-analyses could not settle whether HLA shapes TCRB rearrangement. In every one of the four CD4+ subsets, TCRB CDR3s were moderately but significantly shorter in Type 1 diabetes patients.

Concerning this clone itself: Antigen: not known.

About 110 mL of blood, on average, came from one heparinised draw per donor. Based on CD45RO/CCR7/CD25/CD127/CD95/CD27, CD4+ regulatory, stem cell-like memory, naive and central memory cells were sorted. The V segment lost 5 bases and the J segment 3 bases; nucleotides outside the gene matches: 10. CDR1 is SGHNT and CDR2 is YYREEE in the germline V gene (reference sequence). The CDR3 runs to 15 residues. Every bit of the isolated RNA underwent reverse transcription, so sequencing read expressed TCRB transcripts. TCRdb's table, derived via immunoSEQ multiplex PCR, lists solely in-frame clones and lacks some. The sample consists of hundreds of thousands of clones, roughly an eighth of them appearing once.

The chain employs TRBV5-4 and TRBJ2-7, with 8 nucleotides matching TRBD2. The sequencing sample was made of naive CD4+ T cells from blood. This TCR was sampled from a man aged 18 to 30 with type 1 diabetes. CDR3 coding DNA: TGTGCCAGCAGAAGCTACGGCGGGGGGAGCTACGAGCAGTACTTC. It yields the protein CASRSYGGGSYEQYF.